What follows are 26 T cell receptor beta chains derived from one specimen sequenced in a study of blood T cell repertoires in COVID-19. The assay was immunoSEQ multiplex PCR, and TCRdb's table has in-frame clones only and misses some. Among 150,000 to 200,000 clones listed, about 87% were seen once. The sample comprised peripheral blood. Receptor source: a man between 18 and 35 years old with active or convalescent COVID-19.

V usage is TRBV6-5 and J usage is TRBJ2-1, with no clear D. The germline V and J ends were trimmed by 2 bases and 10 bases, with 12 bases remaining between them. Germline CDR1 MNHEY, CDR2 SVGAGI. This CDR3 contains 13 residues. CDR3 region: CASSYKSGKEQFF. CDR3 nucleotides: TGTGCCAGCAGTTACAAATCGGGTAAGGAGCAGTTCTTC.

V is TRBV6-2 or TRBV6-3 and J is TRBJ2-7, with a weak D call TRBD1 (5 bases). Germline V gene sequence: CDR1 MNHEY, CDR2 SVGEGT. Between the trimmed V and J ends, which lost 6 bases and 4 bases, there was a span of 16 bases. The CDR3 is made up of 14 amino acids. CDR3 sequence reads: CASSLDTLHYEQYF. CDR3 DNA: TGTGCCAGCAGCCTGGACACGCTTCATTACGAGCAGTACTTC.

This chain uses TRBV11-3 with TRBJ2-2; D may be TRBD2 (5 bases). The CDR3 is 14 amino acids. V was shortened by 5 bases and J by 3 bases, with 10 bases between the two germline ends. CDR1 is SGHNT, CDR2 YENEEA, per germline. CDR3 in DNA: TGTGCCAGCAGCCTCGGCGGGTACACCGGGGAGCTGTTTTTT. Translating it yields CASSLGGYTGELFF.

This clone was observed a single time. CDR3 protein: CASSAWETEAFF. DNA for the CDR3: TGTGCCAGCAGTGCGTGGGAGACTGAAGCTTTCTTT. The chain uses TRBV2 and TRBJ1-1; D gene uncertain. Germline CDR1 is SNHLY and CDR2 is FYNNEI. Trimming stripped 4 bases from V and 5 bases from J, with 8 bases between. This CDR3 has 12 residues.

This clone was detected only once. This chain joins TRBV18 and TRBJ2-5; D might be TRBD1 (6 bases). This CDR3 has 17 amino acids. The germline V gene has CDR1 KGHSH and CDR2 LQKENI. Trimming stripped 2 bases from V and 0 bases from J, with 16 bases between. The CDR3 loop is CASSPSERTAYQETQYF. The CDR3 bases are TGTGCCAGCTCACCAAGTGAGAGGACAGCGTACCAAGAGACCCAGTACTTC.

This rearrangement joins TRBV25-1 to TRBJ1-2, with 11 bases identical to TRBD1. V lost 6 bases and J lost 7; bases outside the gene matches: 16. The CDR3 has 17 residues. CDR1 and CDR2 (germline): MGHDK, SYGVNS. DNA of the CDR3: TGTGCCAGCAGCGCCCCCGGGACAGGGGGTCTTCGTAGTGGCTACACCTTC. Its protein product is CASSAPGTGGLRSGYTF.

The CDR3 DNA reads TGTGCCAGCAGTAACCCGACAGCTGGCTACACCTTC. Amino acid sequence: CASSNPTAGYTF. The rearrangement uses TRBV6-2 or TRBV6-3 and TRBJ1-2; weak D call: TRBD1 (5 bases). CDR1 is MNHEY, CDR2 SVGEGT, per germline. V lost 5 bases and J lost 7, with 11 bases in between. The CDR3 sequence is 12 residues long.

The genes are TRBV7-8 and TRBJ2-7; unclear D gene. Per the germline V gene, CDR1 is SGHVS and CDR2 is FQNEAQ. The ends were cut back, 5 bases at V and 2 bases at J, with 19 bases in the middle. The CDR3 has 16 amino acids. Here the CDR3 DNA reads TGTGCCAGCAGCCCTCGTAGAGCAGGTCCTCCCTACGAGCAGTACGTC. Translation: CASSPRRAGPPYEQYV.

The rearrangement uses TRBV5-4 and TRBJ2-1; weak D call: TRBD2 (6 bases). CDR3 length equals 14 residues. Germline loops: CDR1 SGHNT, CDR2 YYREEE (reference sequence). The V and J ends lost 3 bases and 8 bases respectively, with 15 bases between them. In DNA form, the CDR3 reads TGTGCCAGCAGCTCCCGACTGGGCGGGGATGAGCAGTTCTTC. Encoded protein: CASSSRLGGDEQFF. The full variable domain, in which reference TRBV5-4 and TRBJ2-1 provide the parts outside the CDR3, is ETGVTQSPTHLIKTRGQQVTLRCSSQSGHNTVSWYQQALGQGPQFIFQYYREEENGRGNFPPRFSGLQFPNYSSELNVNALELDDSALYLCASSSRLGGDEQFFGPGTRLTVL.

Here the CDR3 reads CASSPGGAGELFF. In DNA, the CDR3 is TGTGCCAGCAGTCCGGGGGGGGCCGGGGAGCTGTTTTTT. The chain joins TRBV2 to TRBJ2-2, with TRBD2 matching over 8 bases. CDR1 and CDR2 (germline): SNHLY, FYNNEI. V lost 5 bases to trimming and J lost 6 bases; unmatched junction nucleotides: 2. The CDR3 consists of 13 residues.

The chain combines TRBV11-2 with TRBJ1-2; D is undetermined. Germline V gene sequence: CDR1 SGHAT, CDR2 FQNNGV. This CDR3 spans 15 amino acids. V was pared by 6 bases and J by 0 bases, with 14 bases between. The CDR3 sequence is CASRLYVGANYGYTF. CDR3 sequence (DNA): TGTGCCAGCAGACTATACGTCGGAGCTAACTATGGCTACACCTTC.

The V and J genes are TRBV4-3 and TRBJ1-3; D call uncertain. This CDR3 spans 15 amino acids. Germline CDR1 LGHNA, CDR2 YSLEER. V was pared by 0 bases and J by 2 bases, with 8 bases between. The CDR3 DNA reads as TGCGCCAGCAGCCAAGATGGGCAGGCTGGAAACACCATATATTTT. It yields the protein CASSQDGQAGNTIYF.

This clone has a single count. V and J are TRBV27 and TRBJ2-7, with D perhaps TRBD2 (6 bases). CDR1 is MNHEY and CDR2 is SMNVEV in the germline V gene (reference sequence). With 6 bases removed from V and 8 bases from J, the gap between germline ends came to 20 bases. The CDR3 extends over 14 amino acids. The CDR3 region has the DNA TGTGCCAGCAGACGTCTTACGGGGGTAGAACAGCAGTACTTC. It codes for CASRRLTGVEQQYF.

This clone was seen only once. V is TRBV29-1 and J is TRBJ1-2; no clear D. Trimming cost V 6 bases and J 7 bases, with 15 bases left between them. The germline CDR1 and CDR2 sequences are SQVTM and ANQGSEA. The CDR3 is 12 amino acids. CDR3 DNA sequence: TGCAGCGTGACCGGAGTTGGCGGTGGCTACACCTTC. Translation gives CSVTGVGGGYTF.

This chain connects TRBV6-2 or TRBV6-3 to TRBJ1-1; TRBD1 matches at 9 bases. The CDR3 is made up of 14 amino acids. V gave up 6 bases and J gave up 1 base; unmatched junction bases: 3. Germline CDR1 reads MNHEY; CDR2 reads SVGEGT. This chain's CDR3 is CASSRDRANTEAFF. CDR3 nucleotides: TGTGCCAGCAGCAGGGACAGGGCGAACACTGAAGCTTTCTTT.

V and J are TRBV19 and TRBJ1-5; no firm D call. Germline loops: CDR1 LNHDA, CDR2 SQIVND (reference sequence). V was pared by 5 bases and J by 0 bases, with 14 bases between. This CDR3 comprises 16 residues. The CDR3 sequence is CASSSHRFDSNQPQHF. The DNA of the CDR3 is TGTGCCAGTAGTTCCCACAGATTTGATAGCAATCAGCCCCAGCATTTT.

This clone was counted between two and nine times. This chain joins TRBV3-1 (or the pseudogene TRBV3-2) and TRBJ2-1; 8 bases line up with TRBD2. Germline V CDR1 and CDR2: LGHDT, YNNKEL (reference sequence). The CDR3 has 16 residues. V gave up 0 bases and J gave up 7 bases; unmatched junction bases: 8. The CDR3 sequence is CASSQENGGVKNEQFF. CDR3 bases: TGTGCCAGCAGCCAAGAGAACGGGGGGGTTAAGAATGAGCAGTTCTTC.

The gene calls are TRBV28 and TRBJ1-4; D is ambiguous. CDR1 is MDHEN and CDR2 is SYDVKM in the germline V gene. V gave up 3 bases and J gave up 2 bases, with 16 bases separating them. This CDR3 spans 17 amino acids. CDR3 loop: CASSFGGLGSTNEKLFF. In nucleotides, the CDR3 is TGTGCCAGCAGTTTTGGCGGGTTGGGGTCGACTAATGAAAAACTGTTTTTT.

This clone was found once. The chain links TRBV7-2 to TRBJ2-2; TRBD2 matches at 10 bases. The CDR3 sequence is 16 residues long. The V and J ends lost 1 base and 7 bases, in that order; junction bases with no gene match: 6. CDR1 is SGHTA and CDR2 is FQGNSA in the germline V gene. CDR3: CASSLVSGGVGGELFF. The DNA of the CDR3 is TGTGCCAGCAGCTTAGTCAGCGGGGGGGTTGGCGGGGAGCTGTTTTTT.

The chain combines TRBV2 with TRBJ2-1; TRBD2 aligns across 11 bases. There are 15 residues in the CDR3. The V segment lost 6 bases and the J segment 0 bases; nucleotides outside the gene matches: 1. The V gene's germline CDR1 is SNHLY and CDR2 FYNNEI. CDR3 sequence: CASRTSGASYNEQFF. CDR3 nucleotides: TGTGCCAGCAGGACTAGCGGGGCCTCCTACAATGAGCAGTTCTTC. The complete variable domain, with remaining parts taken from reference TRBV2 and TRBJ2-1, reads EPEVTQTPSHQVTQMGQEVILRCVPISNHLYFYWYRQILGQKVEFLVSFYNNEISEKSEIFDDQFSVERPDGSNFTLKIRSTKLEDSAMYFCASRTSGASYNEQFFGPGTRLTVL.

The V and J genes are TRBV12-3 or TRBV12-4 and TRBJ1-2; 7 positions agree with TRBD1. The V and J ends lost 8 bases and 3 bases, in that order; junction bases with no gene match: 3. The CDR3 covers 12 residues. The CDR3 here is CASFDRDYGYTF. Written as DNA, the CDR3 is TGTGCCAGCTTCGACAGGGACTATGGCTACACCTTC.

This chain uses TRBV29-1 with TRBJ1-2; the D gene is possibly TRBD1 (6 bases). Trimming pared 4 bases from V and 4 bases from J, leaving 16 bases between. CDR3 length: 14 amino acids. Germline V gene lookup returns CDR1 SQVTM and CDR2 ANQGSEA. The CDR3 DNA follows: TGCAGCGTTGCCCGGGACACCGTCCCCTATGGCTACACCTTC. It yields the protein CSVARDTVPYGYTF.

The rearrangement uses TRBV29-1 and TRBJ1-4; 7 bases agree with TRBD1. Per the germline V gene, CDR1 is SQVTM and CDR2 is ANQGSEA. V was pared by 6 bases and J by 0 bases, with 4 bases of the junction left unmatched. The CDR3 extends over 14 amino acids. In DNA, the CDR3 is TGCAGCGTAGTACAGGGGACAACTAATGAAAAACTGTTTTTT. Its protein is CSVVQGTTNEKLFF.

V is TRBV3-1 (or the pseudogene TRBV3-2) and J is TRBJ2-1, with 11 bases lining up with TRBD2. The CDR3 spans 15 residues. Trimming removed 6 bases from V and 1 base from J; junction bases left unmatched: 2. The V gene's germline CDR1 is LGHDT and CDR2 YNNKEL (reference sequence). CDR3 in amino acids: CASRTSGDSYNEQFF. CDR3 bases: TGTGCCAGCAGGACTAGCGGGGATTCCTACAATGAGCAGTTCTTC.

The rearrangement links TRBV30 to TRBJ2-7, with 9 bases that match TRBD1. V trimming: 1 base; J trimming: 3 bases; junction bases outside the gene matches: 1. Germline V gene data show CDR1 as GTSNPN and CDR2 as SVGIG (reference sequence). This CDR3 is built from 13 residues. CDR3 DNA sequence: TGTGCCTGGAGTGAGACAGGGGGCTACGAGCAGTACTTC. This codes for CAWSETGGYEQYF.

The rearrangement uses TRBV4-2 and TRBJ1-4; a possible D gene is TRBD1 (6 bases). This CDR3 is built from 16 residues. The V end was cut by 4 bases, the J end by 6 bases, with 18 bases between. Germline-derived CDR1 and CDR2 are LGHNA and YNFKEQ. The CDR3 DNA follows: TGTGCCAGCAGCCGCAGACCGACAGGTGGTGATGAAAAACTGTTTTTT. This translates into CASSRRPTGGDEKLFF.